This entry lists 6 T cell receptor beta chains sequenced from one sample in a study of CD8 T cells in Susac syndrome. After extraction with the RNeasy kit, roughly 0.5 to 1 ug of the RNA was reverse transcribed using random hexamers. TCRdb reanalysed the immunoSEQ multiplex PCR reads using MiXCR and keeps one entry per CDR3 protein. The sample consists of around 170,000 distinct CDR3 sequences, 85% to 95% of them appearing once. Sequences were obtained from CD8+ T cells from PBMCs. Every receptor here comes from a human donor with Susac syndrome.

CDR3: CASSSIYEQYF. Written as DNA, the CDR3 is TGTGCCAGCAGCTCCATCTACGAGCAGTACTTC. The chain couples TRBV7-2 to TRBJ2-7; D remains unclear. Per germline, CDR1 SGHTA and CDR2 FQGNSA. The length of the CDR3 is 11 residues. The V end was cut by 4 bases, the J end by 3 bases, with 4 bases between.

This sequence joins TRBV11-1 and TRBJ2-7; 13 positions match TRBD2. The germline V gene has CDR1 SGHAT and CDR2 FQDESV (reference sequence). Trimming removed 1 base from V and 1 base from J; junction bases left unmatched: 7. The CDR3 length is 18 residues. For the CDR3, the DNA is TGTGCCAGCAGCTTAGGGGGCCCGGGACTAGCGGGATCCTACGAGCAGTACTTC. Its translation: CASSLGGPGLAGSYEQYF.

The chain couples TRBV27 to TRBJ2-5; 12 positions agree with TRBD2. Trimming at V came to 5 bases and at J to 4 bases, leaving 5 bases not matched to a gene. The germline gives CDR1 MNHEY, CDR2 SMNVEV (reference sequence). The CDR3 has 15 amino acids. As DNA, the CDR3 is TGTGCCAGCAGTCGGACTAGCGGGGTCGGAGAGACCCAGTACTTC. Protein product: CASSRTSGVGETQYF.

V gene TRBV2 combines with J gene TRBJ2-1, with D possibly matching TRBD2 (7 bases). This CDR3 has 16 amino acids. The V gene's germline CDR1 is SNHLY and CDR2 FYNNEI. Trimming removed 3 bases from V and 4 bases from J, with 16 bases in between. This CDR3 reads CASSDAAGAGYNEQFF. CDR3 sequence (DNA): TGTGCCAGCAGTGATGCCGCGGGGGCCGGATACAATGAGCAGTTCTTC.

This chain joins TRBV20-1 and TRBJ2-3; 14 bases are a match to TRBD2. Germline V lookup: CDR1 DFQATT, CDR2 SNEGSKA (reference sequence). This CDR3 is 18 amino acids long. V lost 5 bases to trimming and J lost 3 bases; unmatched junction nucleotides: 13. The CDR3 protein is CSALVAIRLAGGTDTQYF. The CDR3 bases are TGCAGTGCTCTAGTGGCGATAAGACTAGCGGGAGGGACAGATACGCAGTATTTT.

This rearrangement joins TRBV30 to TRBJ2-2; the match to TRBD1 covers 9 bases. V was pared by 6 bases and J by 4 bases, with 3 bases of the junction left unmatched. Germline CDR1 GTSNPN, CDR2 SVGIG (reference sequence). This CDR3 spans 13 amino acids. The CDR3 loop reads CACGTGPTGELFF. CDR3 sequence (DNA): TGTGCCTGCGGGACAGGGCCCACCGGGGAGCTGTTTTTT.